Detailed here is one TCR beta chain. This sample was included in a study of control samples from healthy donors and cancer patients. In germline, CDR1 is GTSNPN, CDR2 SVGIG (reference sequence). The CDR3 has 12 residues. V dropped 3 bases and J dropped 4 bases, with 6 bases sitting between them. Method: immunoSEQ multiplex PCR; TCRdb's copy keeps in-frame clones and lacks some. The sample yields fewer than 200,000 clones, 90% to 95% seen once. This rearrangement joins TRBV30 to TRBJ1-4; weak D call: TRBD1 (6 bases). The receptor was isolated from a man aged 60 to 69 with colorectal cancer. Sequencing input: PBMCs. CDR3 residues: CAWRDSNEKLFF. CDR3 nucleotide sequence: TGTGCCTGGAGGGACAGTAATGAAAAACTGTTTTTT. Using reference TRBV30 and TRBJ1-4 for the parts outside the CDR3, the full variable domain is SQTIHQWPATLVQPVGSPLSLECTVEGTSNPNLYWYRQAAGRGLQLLFYSVGIGQISSEVPQNLSASRPQDRQFILSSKKLLLSDSGFYLCAWRDSNEKLFFGSGTQLSVL.